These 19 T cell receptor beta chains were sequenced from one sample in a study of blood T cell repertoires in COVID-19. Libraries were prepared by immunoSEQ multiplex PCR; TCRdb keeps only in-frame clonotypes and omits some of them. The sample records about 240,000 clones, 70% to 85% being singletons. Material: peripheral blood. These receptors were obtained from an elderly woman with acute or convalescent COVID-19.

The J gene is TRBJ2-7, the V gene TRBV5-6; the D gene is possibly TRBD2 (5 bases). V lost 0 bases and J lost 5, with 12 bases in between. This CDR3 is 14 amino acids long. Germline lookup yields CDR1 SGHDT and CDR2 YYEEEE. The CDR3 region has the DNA TGTGCCAGCAGCTTGGGAAGAGGGATAAACGAGCAGTACTTC. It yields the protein CASSLGRGINEQYF.

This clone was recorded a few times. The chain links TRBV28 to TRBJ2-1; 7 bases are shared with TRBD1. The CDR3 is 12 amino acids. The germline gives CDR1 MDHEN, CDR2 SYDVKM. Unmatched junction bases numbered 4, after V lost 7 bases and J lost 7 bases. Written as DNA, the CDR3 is TGTGCCAGCACGTACAGGGGTAATGAGCAGTTCTTC. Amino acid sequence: CASTYRGNEQFF.

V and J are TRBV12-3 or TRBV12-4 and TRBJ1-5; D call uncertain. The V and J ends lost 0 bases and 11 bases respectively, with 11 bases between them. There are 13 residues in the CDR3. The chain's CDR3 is CASSLAPSSAQHF. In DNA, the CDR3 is TGTGCCAGCAGTTTAGCGCCTTCCTCAGCCCAGCATTTT.

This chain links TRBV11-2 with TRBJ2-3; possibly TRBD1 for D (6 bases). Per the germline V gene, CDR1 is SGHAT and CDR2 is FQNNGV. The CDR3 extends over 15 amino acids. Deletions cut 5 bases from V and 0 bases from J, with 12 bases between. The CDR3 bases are TGTGCCAGCAGCCAAGGACAGCAGAGCACAGATACGCAGTATTTT. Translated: CASSQGQQSTDTQYF.

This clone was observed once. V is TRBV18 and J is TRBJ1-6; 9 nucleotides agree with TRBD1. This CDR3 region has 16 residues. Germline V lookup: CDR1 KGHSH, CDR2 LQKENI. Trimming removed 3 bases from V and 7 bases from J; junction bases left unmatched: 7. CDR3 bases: TGTGCCAGCTCACCTTCATCCGGGACAGGGAATTCACCCCTCCACTTT. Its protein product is CASSPSSGTGNSPLHF.

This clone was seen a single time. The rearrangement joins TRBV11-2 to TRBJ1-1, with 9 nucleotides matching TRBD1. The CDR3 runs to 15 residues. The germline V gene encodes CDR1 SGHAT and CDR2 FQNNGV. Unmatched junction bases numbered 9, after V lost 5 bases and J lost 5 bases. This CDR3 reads CASSPRDRVQTEAFF. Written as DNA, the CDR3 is TGTGCCAGCAGCCCTCGGGACAGGGTTCAGACTGAAGCTTTCTTT.

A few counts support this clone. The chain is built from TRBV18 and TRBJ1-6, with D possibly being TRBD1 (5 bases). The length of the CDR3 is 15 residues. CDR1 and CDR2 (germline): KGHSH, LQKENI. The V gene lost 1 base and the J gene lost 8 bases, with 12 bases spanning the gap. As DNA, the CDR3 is TGTGCCAGCTCACCACGGGCGGGGGTAGATTCACCCCTCCACTTT. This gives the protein CASSPRAGVDSPLHF.

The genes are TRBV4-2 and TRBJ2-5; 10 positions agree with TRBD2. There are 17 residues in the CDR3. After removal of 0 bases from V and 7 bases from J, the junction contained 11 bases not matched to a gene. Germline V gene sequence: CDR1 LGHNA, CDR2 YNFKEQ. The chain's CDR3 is CASSQEEYSGGWGTQYF. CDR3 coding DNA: TGTGCCAGCAGCCAAGAGGAATATAGCGGGGGGTGGGGGACCCAGTACTTC.

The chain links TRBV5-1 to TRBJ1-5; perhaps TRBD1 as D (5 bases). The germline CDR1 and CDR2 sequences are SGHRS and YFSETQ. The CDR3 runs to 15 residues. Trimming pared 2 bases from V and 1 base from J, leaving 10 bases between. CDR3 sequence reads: CASSLSGRSNQPQHF. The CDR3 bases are TGCGCCAGCAGCTTATCAGGGAGGAGCAATCAGCCCCAGCATTTT.

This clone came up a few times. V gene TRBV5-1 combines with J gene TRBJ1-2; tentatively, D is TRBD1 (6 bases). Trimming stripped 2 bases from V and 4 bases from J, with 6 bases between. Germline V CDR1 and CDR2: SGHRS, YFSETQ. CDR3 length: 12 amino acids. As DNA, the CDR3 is TGCGCCAGCAGCTTAGGGGGCTATGGCTACACCTTC. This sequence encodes CASSLGGYGYTF.

The CDR3 sequence is CASSQQTGANSPLHF. DNA of the CDR3: TGTGCCAGCAGCCAGCAGACAGGGGCTAATTCACCCCTCCACTTT. V usage is TRBV4-2 and J usage is TRBJ1-6; TRBD1 matches 8 bases. The germline gives CDR1 LGHNA, CDR2 YNFKEQ. Trimming cost V 3 bases and J 6 bases; bases outside gene matches: 4. The CDR3 extends over 15 amino acids.

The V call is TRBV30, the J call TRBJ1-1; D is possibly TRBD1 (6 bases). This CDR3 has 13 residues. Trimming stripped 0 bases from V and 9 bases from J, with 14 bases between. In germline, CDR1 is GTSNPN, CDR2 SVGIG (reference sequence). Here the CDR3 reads CAWSVSMGHKAFF. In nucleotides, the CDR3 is TGTGCCTGGAGTGTAAGTATGGGACACAAAGCTTTCTTT.

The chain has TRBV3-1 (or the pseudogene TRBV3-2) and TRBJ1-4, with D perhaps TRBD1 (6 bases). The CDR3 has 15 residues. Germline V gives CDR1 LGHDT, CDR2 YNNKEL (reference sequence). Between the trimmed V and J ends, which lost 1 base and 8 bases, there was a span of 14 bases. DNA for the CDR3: TGTGCCAGCAGCCAAGGGCAGAGGGGGGGAGAAAAACTGTTTTTT. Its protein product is CASSQGQRGGEKLFF.

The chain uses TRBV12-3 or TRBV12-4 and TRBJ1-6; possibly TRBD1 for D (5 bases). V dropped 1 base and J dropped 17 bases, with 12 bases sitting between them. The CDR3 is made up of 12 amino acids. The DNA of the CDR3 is TGTGCCAGCAGTTTAGGTCGACAGCCCGTCCACTTT. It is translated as CASSLGRQPVHF.

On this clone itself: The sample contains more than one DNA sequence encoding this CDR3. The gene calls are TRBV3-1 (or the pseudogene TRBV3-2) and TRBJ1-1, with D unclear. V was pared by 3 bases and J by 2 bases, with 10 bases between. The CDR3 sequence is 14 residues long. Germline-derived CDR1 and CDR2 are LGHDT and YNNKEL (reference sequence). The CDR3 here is CASSQAGLNTEAFF. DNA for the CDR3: TGTGCCAGCAGCCAGGCAGGATTAAACACTGAAGCTTTCTTT.

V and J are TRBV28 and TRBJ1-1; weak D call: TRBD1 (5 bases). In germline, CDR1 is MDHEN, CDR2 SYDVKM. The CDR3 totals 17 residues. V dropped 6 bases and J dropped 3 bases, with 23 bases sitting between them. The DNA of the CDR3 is TGTGCCAGCAGCAACCCGGCTGGGGGGGGGAAATACACTGAAGCTTTCTTT. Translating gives CASSNPAGGGKYTEAFF.

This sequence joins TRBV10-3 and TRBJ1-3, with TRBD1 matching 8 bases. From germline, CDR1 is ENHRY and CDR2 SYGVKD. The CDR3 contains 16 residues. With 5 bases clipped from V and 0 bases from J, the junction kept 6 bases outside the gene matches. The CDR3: CAISRSTGGSGNTIYF. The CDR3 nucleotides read TGTGCCATCAGTCGCTCCACAGGGGGCTCTGGAAACACCATATATTTT.

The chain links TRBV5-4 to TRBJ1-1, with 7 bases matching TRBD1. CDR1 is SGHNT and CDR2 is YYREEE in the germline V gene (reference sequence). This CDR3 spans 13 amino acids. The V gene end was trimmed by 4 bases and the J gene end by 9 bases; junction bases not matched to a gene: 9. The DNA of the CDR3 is TGTGCCAGCAGCGATAGAGGGGGCCAGAAAGCTTTCTTT. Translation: CASSDRGGQKAFF.

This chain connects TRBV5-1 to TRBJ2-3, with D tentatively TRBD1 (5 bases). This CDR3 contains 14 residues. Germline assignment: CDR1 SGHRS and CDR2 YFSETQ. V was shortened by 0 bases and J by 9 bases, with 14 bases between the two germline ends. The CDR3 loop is CASSLEGPPQTQYF. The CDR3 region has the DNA TGCGCCAGCAGCTTGGAGGGGCCCCCTCAGACGCAGTATTTT.